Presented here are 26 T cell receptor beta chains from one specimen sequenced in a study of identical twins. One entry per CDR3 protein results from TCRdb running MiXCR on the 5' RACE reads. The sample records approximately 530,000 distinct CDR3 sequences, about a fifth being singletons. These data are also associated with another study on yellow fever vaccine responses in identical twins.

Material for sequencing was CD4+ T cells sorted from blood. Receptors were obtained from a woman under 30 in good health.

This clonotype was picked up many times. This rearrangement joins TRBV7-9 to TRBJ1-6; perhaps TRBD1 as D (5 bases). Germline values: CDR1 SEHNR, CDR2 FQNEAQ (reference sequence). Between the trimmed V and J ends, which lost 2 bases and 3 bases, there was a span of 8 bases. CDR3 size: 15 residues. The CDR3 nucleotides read TGTGCCAGCAGCTTATGGCAGGGCTATAATTCACCCCTCCACTTT. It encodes CASSLWQGYNSPLHF.

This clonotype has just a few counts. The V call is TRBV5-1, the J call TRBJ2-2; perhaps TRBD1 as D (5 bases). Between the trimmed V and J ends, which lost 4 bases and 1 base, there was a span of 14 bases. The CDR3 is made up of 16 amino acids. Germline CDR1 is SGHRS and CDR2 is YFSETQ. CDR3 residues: CASSPRQSENTGELFF. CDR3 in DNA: TGCGCCAGCAGCCCGCGACAGAGCGAGAACACCGGGGAGCTGTTTTTT.

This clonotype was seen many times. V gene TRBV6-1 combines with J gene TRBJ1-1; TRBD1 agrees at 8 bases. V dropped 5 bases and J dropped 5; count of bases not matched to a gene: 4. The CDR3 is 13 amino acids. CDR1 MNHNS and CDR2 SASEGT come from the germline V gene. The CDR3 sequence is CASSPDRGTEAFF. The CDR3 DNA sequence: TGTGCCAGCAGTCCCGACAGGGGTACTGAAGCTTTCTTT.

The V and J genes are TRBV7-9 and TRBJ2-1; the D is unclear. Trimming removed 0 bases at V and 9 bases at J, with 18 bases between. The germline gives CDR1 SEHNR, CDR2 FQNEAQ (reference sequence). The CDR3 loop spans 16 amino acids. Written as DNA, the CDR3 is TGTGCCAGCAGCTTAGCCACCCCGACTGGAGCAGTTGAGCAGTTCTTC. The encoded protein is CASSLATPTGAVEQFF.

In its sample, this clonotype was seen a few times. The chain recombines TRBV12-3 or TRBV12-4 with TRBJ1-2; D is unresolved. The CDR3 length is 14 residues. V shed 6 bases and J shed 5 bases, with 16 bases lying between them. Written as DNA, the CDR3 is TGTGCCAGCAGCCTCGGAACAGTTGAGTATGGCTACACCTTC. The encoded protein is CASSLGTVEYGYTF.

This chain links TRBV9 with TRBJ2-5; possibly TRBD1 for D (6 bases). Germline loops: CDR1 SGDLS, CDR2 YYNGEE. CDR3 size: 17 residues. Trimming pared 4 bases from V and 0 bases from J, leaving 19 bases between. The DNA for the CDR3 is TGTGCCAGCAGCCCCGCCCCAATGACAGGTCACCAAGAGACCCAGTACTTC. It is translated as CASSPAPMTGHQETQYF.

The CDR3 coding sequence is TGTGCCAGCAGCCAAGATCGAGACAGGAGTGTTTTCTGGGGAGAGACCCAGTACTTC. Residues: CASSQDRDRSVFWGETQYF. The chain couples TRBV14 to TRBJ2-5; a weak D match, TRBD1 (6 bases). Trimming stripped 0 bases from V and 4 bases from J, with 24 bases between. Germline V lookup: CDR1 SGHDN, CDR2 FVKESK. The CDR3 length is 19 residues. The whole variable domain, remainder taken from reference TRBV14 and TRBJ2-5, is EAGVTQFPSHSVIEKGQTVTLRCDPISGHDNLYWYRRVMGKEIKFLLHFVKESKQDESGMPNNRFLAERTGGTYSTLKVQPAELEDSGVYFCASSQDRDRSVFWGETQYFGPGTRLLVL.

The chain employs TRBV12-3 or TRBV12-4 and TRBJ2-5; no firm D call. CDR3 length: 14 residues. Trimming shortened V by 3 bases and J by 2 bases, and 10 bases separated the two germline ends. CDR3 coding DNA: TGTGCCAGCAGTTTCCCCGGCCTTCAAGAGACCCAGTACTTC. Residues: CASSFPGLQETQYF.

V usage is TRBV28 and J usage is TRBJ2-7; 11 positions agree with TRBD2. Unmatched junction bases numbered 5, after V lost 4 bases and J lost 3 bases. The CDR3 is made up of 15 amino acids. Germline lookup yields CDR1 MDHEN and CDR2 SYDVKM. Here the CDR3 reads CASSSRLAGNYEQYF. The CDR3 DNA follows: TGTGCCAGCAGTTCCCGACTAGCGGGAAACTACGAGCAGTACTTC. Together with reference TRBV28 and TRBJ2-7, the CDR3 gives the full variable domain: DVKVTQSSRYLVKRTGEKVFLECVQDMDHENMFWYRQDPGLGLRLIYFSYDVKMKEKGDIPEGYSVSREKKERFSLILESASTNQTSMYLCASSSRLAGNYEQYFGPGTRLTVT.

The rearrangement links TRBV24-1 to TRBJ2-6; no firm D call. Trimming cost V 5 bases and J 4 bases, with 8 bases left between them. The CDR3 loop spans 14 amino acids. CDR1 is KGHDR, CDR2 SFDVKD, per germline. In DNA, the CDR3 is TGTGCCACCAGTGGGTCTGCAGGGGCCAACGTCCTGACTTTC. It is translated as CATSGSAGANVLTF.

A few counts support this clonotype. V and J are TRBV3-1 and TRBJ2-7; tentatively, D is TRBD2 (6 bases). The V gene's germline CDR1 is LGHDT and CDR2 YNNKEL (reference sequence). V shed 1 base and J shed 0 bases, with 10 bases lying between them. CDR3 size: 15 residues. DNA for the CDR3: TGTGCCAGCAGCCAAGGCGGGATGAGCTCCTACGAGCAGTACGTC. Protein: CASSQGGMSSYEQYV.

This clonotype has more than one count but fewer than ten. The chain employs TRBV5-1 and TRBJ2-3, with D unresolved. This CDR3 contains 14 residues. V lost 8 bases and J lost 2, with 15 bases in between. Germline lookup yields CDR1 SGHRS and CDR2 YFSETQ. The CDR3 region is CASASWWDTDTQYF. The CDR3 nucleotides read TGCGCCAGTGCTTCGTGGTGGGACACAGATACGCAGTATTTT. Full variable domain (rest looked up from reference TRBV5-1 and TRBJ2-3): KAGVTQTPRYLIKTRGQQVTLSCSPISGHRSVSWYQQTPGQGLQFLFEYFSETQRNKGNFPGRFSGRQFSNSRSEMNVSTLELGDSALYLCASASWWDTDTQYFGPGTRLTVL.

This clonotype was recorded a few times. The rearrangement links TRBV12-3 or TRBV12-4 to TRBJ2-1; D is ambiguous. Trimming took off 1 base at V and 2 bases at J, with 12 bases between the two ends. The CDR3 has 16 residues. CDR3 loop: CASSLDATVTYNEQFF. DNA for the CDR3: TGTGCCAGCAGTTTAGATGCCACGGTGACCTACAATGAGCAGTTCTTC.

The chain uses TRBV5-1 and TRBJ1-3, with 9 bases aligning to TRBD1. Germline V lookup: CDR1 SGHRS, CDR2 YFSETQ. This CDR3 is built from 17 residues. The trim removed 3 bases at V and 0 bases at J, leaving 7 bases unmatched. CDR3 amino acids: CASSSGQGIYSGNTIYF. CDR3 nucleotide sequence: TGCGCCAGCAGCTCCGGACAGGGGATCTACTCTGGAAACACCATATATTTT.

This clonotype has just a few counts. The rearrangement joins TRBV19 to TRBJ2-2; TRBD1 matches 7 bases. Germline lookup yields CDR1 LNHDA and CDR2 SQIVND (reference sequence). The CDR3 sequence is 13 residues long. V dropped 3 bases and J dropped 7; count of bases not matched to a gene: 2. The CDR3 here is CASSIDRDGELFF. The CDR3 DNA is TGTGCCAGTAGTATCGACAGGGACGGGGAGCTGTTTTTT.

DNA of the CDR3: TGCAGCGTTGGGACGGTGGGCGAACTGTTTTTT. Amino acid sequence: CSVGTVGELFF. The chain is built from TRBV29-1 and TRBJ1-4; D remains ambiguous. Germline V gene data show CDR1 as SQVTM and CDR2 as ANQGSEA. Between the trimmed V and J ends, which lost 4 bases and 12 bases, there was a span of 12 bases. This CDR3 contains 11 residues.

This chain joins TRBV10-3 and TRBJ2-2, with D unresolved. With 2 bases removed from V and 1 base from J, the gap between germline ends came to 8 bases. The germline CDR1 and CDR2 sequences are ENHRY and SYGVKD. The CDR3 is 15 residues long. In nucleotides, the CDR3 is TGTGCCATCAGTGAGCTGGGCCAGAACACCGGGGAGCTGTTTTTT. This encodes CAISELGQNTGELFF.

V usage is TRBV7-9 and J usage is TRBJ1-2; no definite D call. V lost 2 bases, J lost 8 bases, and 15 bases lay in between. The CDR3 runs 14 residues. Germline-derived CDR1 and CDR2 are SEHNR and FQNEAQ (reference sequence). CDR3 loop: CASSLLASGKGYTF. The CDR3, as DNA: TGTGCCAGCAGCTTACTCGCCAGCGGGAAGGGCTACACCTTC.

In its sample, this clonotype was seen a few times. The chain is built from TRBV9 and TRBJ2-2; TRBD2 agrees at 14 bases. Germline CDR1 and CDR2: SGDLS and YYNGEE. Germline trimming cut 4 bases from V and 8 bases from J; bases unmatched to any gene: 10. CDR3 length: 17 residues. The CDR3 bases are TGTGCCAGCAGCTCTCCGGGACTAGCGGGAGTATCTGGGGAGCTGTTTTTT. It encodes CASSSPGLAGVSGELFF.

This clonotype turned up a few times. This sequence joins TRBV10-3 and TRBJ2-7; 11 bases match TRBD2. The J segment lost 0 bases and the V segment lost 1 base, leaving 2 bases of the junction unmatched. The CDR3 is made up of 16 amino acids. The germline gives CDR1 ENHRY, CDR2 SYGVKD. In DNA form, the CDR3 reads TGTGCCATCAGTGAGTTAGCGGGAGGGACCTCCTACGAGCAGTACTTC. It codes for CAISELAGGTSYEQYF.

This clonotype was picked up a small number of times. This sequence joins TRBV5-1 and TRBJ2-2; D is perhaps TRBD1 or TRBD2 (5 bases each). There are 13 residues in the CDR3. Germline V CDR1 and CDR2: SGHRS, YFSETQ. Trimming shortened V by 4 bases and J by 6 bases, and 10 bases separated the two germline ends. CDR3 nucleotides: TGCGCCAGCAGCGAAGAGGGGTCCGGGGAGCTGTTTTTT. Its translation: CASSEEGSGELFF. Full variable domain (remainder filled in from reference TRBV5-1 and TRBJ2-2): KAGVTQTPRYLIKTRGQQVTLSCSPISGHRSVSWYQQTPGQGLQFLFEYFSETQRNKGNFPGRFSGRQFSNSRSEMNVSTLELGDSALYLCASSEEGSGELFFGEGSRLTVL.

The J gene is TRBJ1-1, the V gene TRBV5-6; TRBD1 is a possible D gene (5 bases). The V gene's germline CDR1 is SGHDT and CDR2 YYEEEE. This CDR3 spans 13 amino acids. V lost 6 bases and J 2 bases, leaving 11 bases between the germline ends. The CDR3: CASIYGGNTEAFF. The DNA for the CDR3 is TGTGCCAGCATTTACGGGGGAAACACTGAAGCTTTCTTT.

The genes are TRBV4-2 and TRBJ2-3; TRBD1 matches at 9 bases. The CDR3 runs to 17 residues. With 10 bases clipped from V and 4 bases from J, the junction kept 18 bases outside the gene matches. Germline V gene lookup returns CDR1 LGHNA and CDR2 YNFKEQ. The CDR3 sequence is CAIGPGNRDRVPDTQYF. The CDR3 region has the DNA TGTGCCATCGGCCCCGGGAACCGGGACAGGGTTCCAGATACGCAGTATTTT.

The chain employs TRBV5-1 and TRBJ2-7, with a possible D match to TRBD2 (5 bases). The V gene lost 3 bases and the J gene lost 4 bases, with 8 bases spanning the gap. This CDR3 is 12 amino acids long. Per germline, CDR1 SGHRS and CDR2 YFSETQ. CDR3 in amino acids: CASSSGNYEQYV. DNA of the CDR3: TGCGCCAGCAGCTCGGGGAATTACGAGCAGTACGTC.

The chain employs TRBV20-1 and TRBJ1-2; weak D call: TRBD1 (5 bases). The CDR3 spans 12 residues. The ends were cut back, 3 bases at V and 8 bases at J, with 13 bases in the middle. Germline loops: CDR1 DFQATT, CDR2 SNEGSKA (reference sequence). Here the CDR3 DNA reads TGCAGTGCTAGTGGGGGGGAGGTCGGCTACACCTTC. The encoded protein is CSASGGEVGYTF.

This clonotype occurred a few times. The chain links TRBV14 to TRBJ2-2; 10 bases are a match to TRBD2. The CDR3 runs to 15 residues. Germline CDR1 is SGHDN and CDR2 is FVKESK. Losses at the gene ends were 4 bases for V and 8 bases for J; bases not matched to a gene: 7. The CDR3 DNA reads TGTGCCAGCAGCCCCCGTAGCGGGGGGTCTGGGGAGCTGTTTTTT. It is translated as CASSPRSGGSGELFF.